This entry lists 25 T cell receptor beta chains sequenced from one sample in a study of T cell repertoires in cytomegalovirus infection. TCRdb redid the calling of the reads with MiXCR, one entry per CDR3 protein. This repertoire shows roughly 920,000 distinct CDR3 sequences, more than 25% found once; its top ten account for more than 12%. For these receptors, no antigen is known. This specimen consisted of cultured CD8+ T cells from PBMCs, obtained from culture after CMV antigen stimulation. These receptor sequences come from a human donor in good health (CMV status not recorded). Some clones in this sample may be carry-over from other donors' samples.

In its sample, this clonotype was seen once. This chain joins TRBV6-2 or TRBV6-3 and TRBJ2-5; TRBD1 might be the D (6 bases). V lost 9 bases and J lost 0, with 20 bases in between. Per the germline V gene, CDR1 is MNHEY and CDR2 is SVGEGT. The CDR3 is 16 amino acids. The CDR3, as DNA: TGTGCCAGTTCGAGACGACAGGCTCAGTACCAAGAGACCCAGTACTTC. This codes for CASSRRQAQYQETQYF.

V and J are TRBV15 and TRBJ1-6; 9 bases are shared with TRBD1. Germline V lookup: CDR1 LNHNV, CDR2 YYDKDF (reference sequence). There are 13 residues in the CDR3. J was trimmed by 10 bases and V by 6 bases; bases with no gene match: 4. For the CDR3, the DNA is TGTGCCACCAGGGACAGGGGCGGCTCACCCCTCCACTTT. Protein sequence: CATRDRGGSPLHF.

This clonotype was detected only a few times. The CDR3 reads CASSTTLGETQHF. As DNA, the CDR3 is TGTGCCAGCAGCACGACCCTGGGGGAGACCCAGCATTTT. V gene TRBV7-9 combines with J gene TRBJ1-5; D might be TRBD1 (5 bases). Looked up from germline, CDR1 is SEHNR and CDR2 is FQNEAQ (reference sequence). This CDR3 comprises 13 residues. V lost 5 bases to trimming and J lost 11 bases, with 16 bases between them.

J is TRBJ2-1 and V is TRBV27; D ambiguous. Germline V gene sequence: CDR1 MNHEY, CDR2 SMNVEV (reference sequence). V lost 7 bases and J 1 base, leaving 11 bases between the germline ends. CDR3 length equals 14 residues. The DNA of the CDR3 is TGTGCCAGCAACGTAGTAGGTTCCTACAATGAGCAGTTCTTC. It encodes CASNVVGSYNEQFF.

The chain is built from TRBV14 and TRBJ2-2, with 8 bases matching TRBD1. CDR1 is SGHDN and CDR2 is FVKESK in the germline V gene. CDR3 length equals 18 residues. Unmatched junction bases numbered 10, after V lost 4 bases and J lost 0 bases. The CDR3 DNA reads as TGTGCCAGCAGCCCGGACAGGGCCGCCTATTCGAACACCGGGGAGCTGTTTTTT. This gives the protein CASSPDRAAYSNTGELFF.

The CDR3 nucleotides read TGTGCCAGCAGCGCCTGGACTAGCGCGAACACCGGGGAGCTGTTTTTT. Its protein product is CASSAWTSANTGELFF. The chain is built from TRBV11-1 and TRBJ2-2, with TRBD2 matching over 9 bases. CDR3 length: 16 residues. Looked up from germline, CDR1 is SGHAT and CDR2 is FQDESV (reference sequence). After removal of 5 bases from V and 0 bases from J, the junction contained 4 bases not matched to a gene.

The rearrangement uses TRBV13 and TRBJ1-1; unclear D gene. The CDR3 spans 14 residues. Trimming pared 7 bases from V and 3 bases from J, leaving 15 bases between. Germline CDR1 reads PRHDT; CDR2 reads FYEKMQ (reference sequence). CDR3 sequence reads: CASTGPPGYTEAFF. CDR3 nucleotide sequence: TGTGCCAGCACCGGGCCTCCGGGATACACTGAAGCTTTCTTT. Combining the CDR3 with reference TRBV13 and TRBJ1-1 gives the whole variable domain AAGVIQSPRHLIKEKRETATLKCYPIPRHDTVYWYQQGPGQDPQFLISFYEKMQSDKGSIPDRFSAQQFSDYHSELNMSSLELGDSALYFCASTGPPGYTEAFFGQGTRLTVV.

The sample holds many counts of this clonotype. The chain carries TRBV12-3 or TRBV12-4 and TRBJ2-1, with unresolved D. This CDR3 region has 16 residues. Trimming pared 4 bases from V and 0 bases from J, leaving 13 bases between. CDR3 region: CASSSSLTSSYNEQFF. The CDR3 DNA follows: TGTGCCAGCAGTTCAAGCCTAACCAGCTCCTACAATGAGCAGTTCTTC.

This clonotype has ten or more counts. The J gene is TRBJ1-2, the V gene TRBV27; 7 positions agree with TRBD1. J lost 6 bases, V lost 3 bases, and 4 bases had no gene match. Germline V gene data show CDR1 as MNHEY and CDR2 as SMNVEV (reference sequence). The CDR3 consists of 13 residues. The CDR3 protein is CASSFGTADGYTF. The CDR3 bases are TGTGCCAGCAGTTTCGGGACAGCAGATGGCTACACCTTC.

The chain combines TRBV2 with TRBJ1-6; D gene uncertain. The CDR3 covers 16 residues. V lost 8 bases and J lost 0, with 14 bases in between. In germline, CDR1 is SNHLY, CDR2 FYNNEI. The CDR3 DNA is TGTGCCAGCGCACCCCTACTGAGCTCCTATAATTCACCCCTCCACTTT. This codes for CASAPLLSSYNSPLHF.

This clonotype was seen only a few times. The J gene is TRBJ1-1, the V gene TRBV19; no clear D. The V gene's germline CDR1 is LNHDA and CDR2 SQIVND (reference sequence). This CDR3 comprises 13 residues. The germline V and J ends were trimmed by 11 bases and 3 bases, with 16 bases remaining between them. CDR3 amino acids: CAVQPGMYTEAFF. CDR3 DNA sequence: TGTGCCGTCCAGCCCGGGATGTACACTGAAGCTTTCTTT.

This clonotype was recorded a few times. The V and J genes are TRBV27 and TRBJ1-5; possibly TRBD1 for D (5 bases). V was shortened by 8 bases and J by 7 bases, with 15 bases between the two germline ends. This CDR3 comprises 13 residues. Germline V gene data show CDR1 as MNHEY and CDR2 as SMNVEV (reference sequence). CDR3: CASGQGAGQPQHF. Written as DNA, the CDR3 is TGTGCCAGCGGCCAGGGAGCGGGCCAGCCCCAGCATTTT.

On this clonotype itself: Sequence at one end of the junction differs from germline and may be a read error. This chain uses TRBV20-1 with TRBJ2-1, with 12 bases fitting TRBD2. Per germline, CDR1 DFQATT and CDR2 SNEGSKA (reference sequence). The length of the CDR3 is 17 residues. Here the CDR3 DNA reads TGCAGTGCTCTGACTAGCGGGGGTCAAAGCTCCTACATTGAGCAGTTCTTC. Protein: CSALTSGGQSSYIEQFF.

This clonotype has a handful of counts. This chain connects TRBV7-9 to TRBJ2-6; D is unresolved. The germline V gene encodes CDR1 SEHNR and CDR2 FQNEAQ (reference sequence). With 3 bases removed from V and 1 base from J, the gap between germline ends came to 7 bases. The CDR3 runs 15 residues. Here the CDR3 DNA reads TGTGCCAGCAGCTTTCCAGAGTCTGGGGCCAACGTCCTGACTTTC. This gives the protein CASSFPESGANVLTF.

CDR3 sequence: CASSIGVDEQFF. CDR3 DNA: TGTGCCAGCAGCATAGGGGTGGATGAGCAGTTCTTC. This sequence joins TRBV5-4 and TRBJ2-1; perhaps TRBD1 as D (5 bases). The CDR3 is 12 residues long. The V end lost 4 bases, the J end lost 8 bases, and 10 bases lay between the germline ends. Germline-derived CDR1 and CDR2 are SGHNT and YYREEE (reference sequence).

Turning to this clonotype: The CDR3 carries no conserved terminal phenylalanine or tryptophan, so it likely arises from a read error. The gene calls are TRBV28 and TRBJ2-3; 9 bases align to TRBD2. Losses at the gene ends were 3 bases for V and 1 base for J; bases not matched to a gene: 5. The germline gives CDR1 MDHEN, CDR2 SYDVKM. The length of the CDR3 is 16 residues. CDR3 loop: CASSLAGGLGTDTQYS. The CDR3 DNA reads TGTGCCAGCAGTTTGGCGGGGGGGCTTGGCACAGATACGCAGTATTCT.

This clonotype was observed once. The chain uses TRBV19 and TRBJ1-5; weak D call: TRBD1 (6 bases). This CDR3 contains 13 residues. Germline assignment: CDR1 LNHDA and CDR2 SQIVND (reference sequence). The V gene lost 3 bases and the J gene lost 6 bases, with 9 bases spanning the gap. The CDR3, as DNA: TGTGCCAGTAGTATTGCGGGGGCTCAGCCCCAGCATTTT. Protein sequence: CASSIAGAQPQHF.

The chain uses TRBV6-1 and TRBJ2-2; 12 bases agree with TRBD2. Germline trimming cut 8 bases from V and 4 bases from J; bases unmatched to any gene: 8. Germline CDR1 is MNHNS and CDR2 is SASEGT. The CDR3 spans 16 residues. The DNA for the CDR3 is TGTGCCAGCGATGGACTAGCGGGGCCGGGCACCGGGGAGCTGTTTTTT. Encoded protein: CASDGLAGPGTGELFF.

This clonotype was recorded a few times. The rearrangement links TRBV27 to TRBJ2-7; D possibly uses TRBD1 or TRBD2 (5 bases each). In germline, CDR1 is MNHEY, CDR2 SMNVEV (reference sequence). V was clipped by 5 bases and J by 6 bases, with 11 bases between them. The CDR3 covers 12 residues. The CDR3 protein is CASSPGGREQYF. CDR3 sequence (DNA): TGTGCCAGCAGTCCTGGGGGACGCGAGCAGTACTTC.

The V call is TRBV6-6, the J call TRBJ2-5, with D perhaps TRBD1 or TRBD2 (6 bases each). The V gene lost 7 bases and the J gene lost 5 bases, with 20 bases spanning the gap. CDR1 and CDR2 (germline): MNHNY, SVGAGI (reference sequence). This CDR3 region has 15 residues. The CDR3 sequence is CASNPPRGAGETQYF. The CDR3 DNA is TGTGCCAGCAACCCACCGAGGGGGGCGGGGGAGACCCAGTACTTC.

A few counts support this clonotype. V usage is TRBV20-1 and J usage is TRBJ2-3; 9 positions match TRBD2. This CDR3 region has 15 residues. Germline trimming cut 0 bases from V and 7 bases from J; bases unmatched to any gene: 8. Germline values: CDR1 DFQATT, CDR2 SNEGSKA (reference sequence). This CDR3 reads CSAREAGGTWNTQYF. The DNA of the CDR3 is TGCAGTGCTAGAGAGGCGGGGGGGACGTGGAATACGCAGTATTTT.

The V call is TRBV4-1, the J call TRBJ2-4, with 13 bases that match TRBD2. The CDR3 totals 14 residues. Germline CDR1 and CDR2: MGHRA and YSYEKL. The J segment lost 8 bases and the V segment lost 5 bases, leaving 3 bases of the junction unmatched. CDR3 sequence reads: CASSYGLAGDIQYF. CDR3 nucleotide sequence: TGCGCCAGCAGCTACGGACTAGCGGGGGACATTCAGTACTTC.

Comment on this clonotype: A read error may be the cause here, since a much bigger clone is one base away. This chain joins TRBV7-6 and TRBJ1-2; D remains ambiguous. Trimming stripped 0 bases from V and 10 bases from J, with 12 bases between. CDR1 and CDR2 (germline): SGHVS, FNYEAQ. The CDR3 totals 13 residues. CDR3 sequence (DNA): TGTGCCAGCAGCTTAGCGTCGCACGGGGACTACACCTTC. Its protein is CASSLASHGDYTF.

The gene calls are TRBV18 and TRBJ2-3; D is ambiguous. Trimming took 3 bases from V and 2 from J, leaving 12 bases between them. CDR3 length: 15 amino acids. CDR1 and CDR2 (germline): KGHSH, LQKENI. The CDR3: CASSPSSSTTDTQYF. The CDR3 DNA is TGTGCCAGCTCACCTTCTTCCAGCACCACAGATACGCAGTATTTT.

Only a few counts were recorded for this clonotype. Germline is not matched at one junction end, which may reflect a read error. The V gene is TRBV12-3 or TRBV12-4, the J gene TRBJ2-1; D is unclear. The CDR3 contains 12 residues. The CDR3 sequence is CASSETYNEQLF. The CDR3 DNA is TGTGCCAGCAGTGAAACTTACAATGAGCAGCTCTTC.